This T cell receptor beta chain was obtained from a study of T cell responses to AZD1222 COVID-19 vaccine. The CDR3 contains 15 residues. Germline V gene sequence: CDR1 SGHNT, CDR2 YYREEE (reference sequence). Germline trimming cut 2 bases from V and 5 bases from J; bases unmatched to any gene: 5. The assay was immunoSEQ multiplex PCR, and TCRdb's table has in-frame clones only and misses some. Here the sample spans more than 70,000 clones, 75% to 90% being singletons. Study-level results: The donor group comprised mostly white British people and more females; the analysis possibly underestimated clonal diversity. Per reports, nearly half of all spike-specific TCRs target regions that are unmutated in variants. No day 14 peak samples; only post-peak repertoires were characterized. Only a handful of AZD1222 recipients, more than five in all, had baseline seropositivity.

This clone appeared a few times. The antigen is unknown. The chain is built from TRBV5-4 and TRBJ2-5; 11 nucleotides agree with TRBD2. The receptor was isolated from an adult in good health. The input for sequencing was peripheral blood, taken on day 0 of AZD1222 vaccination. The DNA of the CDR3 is TGTGCCAGCAGCTTCATAGCGGGAGGGCCTGAGACCCAGTACTTC. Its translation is CASSFIAGGPETQYF.